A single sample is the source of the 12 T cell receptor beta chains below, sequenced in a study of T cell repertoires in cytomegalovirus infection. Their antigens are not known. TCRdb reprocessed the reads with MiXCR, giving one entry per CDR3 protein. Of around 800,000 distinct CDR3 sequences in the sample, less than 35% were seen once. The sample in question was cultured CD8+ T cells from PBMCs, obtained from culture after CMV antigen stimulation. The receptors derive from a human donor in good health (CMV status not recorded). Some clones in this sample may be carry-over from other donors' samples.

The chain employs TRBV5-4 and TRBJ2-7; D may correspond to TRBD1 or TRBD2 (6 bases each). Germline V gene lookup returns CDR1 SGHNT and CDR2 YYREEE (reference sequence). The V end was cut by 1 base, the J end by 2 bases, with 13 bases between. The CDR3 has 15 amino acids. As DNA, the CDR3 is TGTGCCAGCAGCTTGTGGGGGGCTCCTACCTACGAGCAGTACGTC. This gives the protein CASSLWGAPTYEQYV.

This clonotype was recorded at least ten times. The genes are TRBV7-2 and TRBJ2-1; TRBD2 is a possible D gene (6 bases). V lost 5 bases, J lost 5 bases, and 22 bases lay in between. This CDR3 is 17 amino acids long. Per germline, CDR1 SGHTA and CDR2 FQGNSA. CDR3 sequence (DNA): TGTGCCAGCAGCCCCCGTGGGGGGTACCCGATACACAATGAGCAGTTCTTC. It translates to CASSPRGGYPIHNEQFF.

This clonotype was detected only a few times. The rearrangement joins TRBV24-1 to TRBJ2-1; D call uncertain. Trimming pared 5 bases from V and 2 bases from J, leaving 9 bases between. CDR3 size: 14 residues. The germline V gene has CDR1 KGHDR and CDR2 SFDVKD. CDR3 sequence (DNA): TGTGCCACCAGTGCGTCGTACCCCTACAATGAGCAGTTCTTC. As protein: CATSASYPYNEQFF.

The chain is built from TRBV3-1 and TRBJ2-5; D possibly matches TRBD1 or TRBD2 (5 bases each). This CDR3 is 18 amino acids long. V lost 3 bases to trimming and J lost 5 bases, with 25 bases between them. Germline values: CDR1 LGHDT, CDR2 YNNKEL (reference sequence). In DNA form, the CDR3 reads TGTGCCAGCAGCCACTCTGGTGGAGGACGGTTAAACAGGGAGACCCAGTACTTC. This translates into CASSHSGGGRLNRETQYF.

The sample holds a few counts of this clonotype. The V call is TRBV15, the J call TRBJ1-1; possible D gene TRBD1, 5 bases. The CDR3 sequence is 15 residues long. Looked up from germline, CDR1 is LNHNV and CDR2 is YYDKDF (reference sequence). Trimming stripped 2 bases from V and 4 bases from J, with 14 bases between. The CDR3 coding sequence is TGTGCCACCAGCAGATCTCGGGGTGGGGGCACTGAAGCTTTCTTT. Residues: CATSRSRGGGTEAFF.

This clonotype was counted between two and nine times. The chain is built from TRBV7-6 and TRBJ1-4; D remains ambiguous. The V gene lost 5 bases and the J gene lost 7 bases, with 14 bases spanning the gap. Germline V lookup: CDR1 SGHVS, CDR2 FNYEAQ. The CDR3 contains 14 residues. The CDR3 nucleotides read TGTGCCAGCAGCGTACCCGGGCCACCTGAAAAACTGTTTTTT. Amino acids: CASSVPGPPEKLFF. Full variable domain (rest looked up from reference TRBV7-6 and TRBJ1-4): GAGVSQSPRYKVTKRGQDVALRCDPISGHVSLYWYRQALGQGPEFLTYFNYEAQQDKSGLPNDRFSAERPEGSISTLTIQRTEQRDSAMYRCASSVPGPPEKLFFGSGTQLSVL.

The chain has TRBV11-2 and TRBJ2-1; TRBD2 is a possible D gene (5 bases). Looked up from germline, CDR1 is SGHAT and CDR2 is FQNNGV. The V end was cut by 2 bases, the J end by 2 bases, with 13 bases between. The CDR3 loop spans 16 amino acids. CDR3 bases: TGTGCCAGCAGCTTATGGAGGCAAGGGACCTACAATGAGCAGTTCTTC. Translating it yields CASSLWRQGTYNEQFF.

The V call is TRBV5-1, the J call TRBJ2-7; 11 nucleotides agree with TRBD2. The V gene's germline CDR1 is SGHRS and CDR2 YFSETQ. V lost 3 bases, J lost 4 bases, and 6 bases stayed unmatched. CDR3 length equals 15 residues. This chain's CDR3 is CASSYFTSGGYEQYF. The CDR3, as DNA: TGCGCCAGCAGCTATTTTACTAGCGGGGGTTACGAGCAGTACTTC. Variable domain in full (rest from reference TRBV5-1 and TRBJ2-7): KAGVTQTPRYLIKTRGQQVTLSCSPISGHRSVSWYQQTPGQGLQFLFEYFSETQRNKGNFPGRFSGRQFSNSRSEMNVSTLELGDSALYLCASSYFTSGGYEQYFGPGTRLTVT.

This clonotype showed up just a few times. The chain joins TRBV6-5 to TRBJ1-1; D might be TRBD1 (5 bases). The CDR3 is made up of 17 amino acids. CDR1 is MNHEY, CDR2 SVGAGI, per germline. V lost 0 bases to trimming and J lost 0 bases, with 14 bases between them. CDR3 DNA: TGTGCCAGCAGTTACTCCTGGACGGACACCTTGAACACTGAAGCTTTCTTT. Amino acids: CASSYSWTDTLNTEAFF.

The CDR3, as DNA: TGTGCTAGTGTTGGACTAGCCCGCGAGCAGTTCTTC. Residues: CASVGLAREQFF. V gene TRBV12-5 combines with J gene TRBJ2-1, with TRBD2 identical over 8 bases. The CDR3 runs 12 residues. Germline V gene sequence: CDR1 LGHNT, CDR2 FRNRAP. The trim removed 7 bases at V and 10 bases at J, leaving 6 bases unmatched.

CDR3 sequence: CASSQDEGPAWDEQYF. The CDR3 DNA sequence: TGTGCCAGCAGCCAAGATGAGGGGCCTGCCTGGGACGAGCAGTACTTC. The chain recombines TRBV14 with TRBJ2-7; D could derive from TRBD1 or TRBD2 (5 bases each). This CDR3 has 16 amino acids. The germline CDR1 and CDR2 sequences are SGHDN and FVKESK. The V end lost 0 bases, the J end lost 5 bases, and 17 bases lay between the germline ends.

DNA for the CDR3: TGTGCCCACCCCCCCCAGGGGGGCTACGAGCAGTACGTC. As protein: CAHPPQGGYEQYV. The gene calls are TRBV2 and TRBJ2-7, with D maybe TRBD1 (7 bases). Trimming shortened V by 11 bases and J by 3 bases, and 17 bases separated the two germline ends. Germline CDR1 and CDR2: SNHLY and FYNNEI. The CDR3 extends over 13 amino acids.